A single T cell receptor beta chain is shown here with its context. Its antigen is undetermined. The entry originates in a study of CD8+ T cells in alopecia areata. General study findings and limits: Under tofacitinib, fewer expanded CD8+ clones appeared among the top 100 scalp clones.

Treatment meaning: oral pan-JAK inhibitor, 5-10 mg twice daily. Sequencing templates came from extracted RNA that was reverse transcribed into cDNA. Method: immunoSEQ multiplex PCR; TCRdb's copy keeps in-frame clones and lacks some. The profile shows under 250,000 clones, over 60% of them singletons. This CDR3 contains 13 residues. The germline V and J ends were trimmed by 4 bases and 6 bases, with 10 bases remaining between them. Germline loops: CDR1 SGHRS, CDR2 YFSETQ. The gene calls are TRBV5-1 and TRBJ2-2, with a weak D call TRBD2 (5 bases). This specimen consisted of CD4+ T cells sorted from blood, obtained between weeks 43 and 45, from a patient treated with tofacitinib. The receptor was derived from a human donor with alopecia areata. The CDR3 sequence is CASSSSVAGELFF. The DNA for the CDR3 is TGCGCCAGCAGCAGTAGCGTGGCCGGGGAGCTGTTTTTT. Supplemented by reference TRBV5-1 and TRBJ2-2, the full variable domain reads KAGVTQTPRYLIKTRGQQVTLSCSPISGHRSVSWYQQTPGQGLQFLFEYFSETQRNKGNFPGRFSGRQFSNSRSEMNVSTLELGDSALYLCASSSSVAGELFFGEGSRLTVL.